These T cell receptor beta chains were read from a single sample in a study of blood T cell repertoires in COVID-19. TCRdb keeps only in-frame clones here, not all; method: immunoSEQ multiplex PCR. The table records over 100,000 clones, 82% of them present only once. The specimen sequenced was peripheral blood. The receptors derive from a man aged 65 to 85 with acute or convalescent COVID-19. Each CDR3 is given with its conserved first and last residue. Fields, in order: CDR3 protein, CDR3 DNA, clone size, D gene, J gene, V gene. D genes are given only for firm matches. Not all rows give a size; the values are once, few, many and, for expanded clones, a class.

CSASSADRGTQYF TGCAGTGCTAGTTCAGCGGACAGGGGGACCCAGTACTTC - TRBD1 TRBJ2-5 TRBV20-1
CASSVGTGGLREQYF TGTGCCAGCAGCGTGGGGACGGGAGGACTACGAGAGCAGTACTTC once TRBD2 TRBJ2-7 TRBV9
CASGSGTGVNTGELFF TGTGCTAGTGGTTCGGGGACAGGGGTAAACACCGGGGAGCTGTTTTTT - TRBD1 TRBJ2-2 TRBV12-5
CASSLANSGWANTEAFF TGCGCCAGCAGCTTGGCCAACTCTGGGTGGGCGAACACTGAAGCTTTCTTT - - TRBJ1-1 TRBV5-1
CASSFNRGYNSPLHF TGTGCCAGCAGCTTTAACAGGGGTTATAATTCACCCCTCCACTTT - TRBD1 TRBJ1-6 TRBV28
CASSLTGIGYTF TGTGCCAGCAGTTTGACAGGGATTGGCTACACCTTC once TRBD1 TRBJ1-2 TRBV6-5
CASSPTSGRITGELFF TGCGCCAGCAGCCCTACTAGCGGGAGGATCACCGGGGAGCTGTTTTTT - TRBD2 TRBJ2-2 TRBV5-1
CASSRTDNEQFF TGTGCCAGCAGTCGGACAGACAATGAGCAGTTCTTC - - TRBJ2-1 TRBV6-6
CAWSRQGYGYTF TGTGCCTGGAGTCGACAGGGATATGGCTACACCTTC - TRBD1 TRBJ1-2 TRBV30
CASSEGRFVLDGYTF TGCGCCAGCAGCGAAGGCAGGTTTGTTTTGGATGGCTACACCTTC - - TRBJ1-2 TRBV5-1
CASSLDSSGNTIYF TGCGCCAGCAGCTTGGACTCTTCTGGAAACACCATATATTTT - - TRBJ1-3 TRBV5-1
CASSYGGGTEAFF TGTGCCAGCAGTTACGGAGGAGGCACTGAAGCTTTCTTT - - TRBJ1-1 TRBV6-5
CASSLDRGGGGTKNIQYF TGTGCCAGCAGCTTAGATAGGGGGGGCGGAGGAACCAAAAACATTCAGTACTTC once - TRBJ2-4 TRBV11-3
CSVGSGGQGYTF TGCAGCGTTGGGTCCGGGGGGCAAGGCTACACCTTC - - TRBJ1-2 TRBV29-1
CASSSTGFSTDTQYF TGTGCCAGCAGTTCGACAGGGTTTAGCACAGATACGCAGTATTTT - TRBD1 TRBJ2-3 TRBV6-5
CAISGSPGTGLNYGYTF TGTGCCATCAGTGGGTCCCCCGGGACAGGGCTTAACTATGGCTACACCTTC once TRBD1 TRBJ1-2 TRBV10-3
CASSQMGQGTSPLHF TGTGCCAGCAGCCAAATGGGACAGGGTACTTCACCCCTCCACTTT - TRBD1 TRBJ1-6 TRBV14
CASSIRQGVPDTQYF TGTGCCAGTAGTATTCGACAGGGGGTACCAGATACGCAGTATTTT - TRBD1 TRBJ2-3 TRBV19
CASSPPGQDHQPQHF TGTGCCAGCAGTCCTCCGGGACAAGACCATCAGCCCCAGCATTTT - - TRBJ1-5 TRBV28
CASSLSGYNEQFF TGTGCCAGCAGCTTAAGCGGCTACAATGAGCAGTTCTTC few - TRBJ2-1 TRBV5-6
CASSLLPGLRQETQYF TGTGCCAGCAGCTTGTTGCCGGGACTACGACAAGAGACCCAGTACTTC - TRBD2 TRBJ2-5 TRBV7-8